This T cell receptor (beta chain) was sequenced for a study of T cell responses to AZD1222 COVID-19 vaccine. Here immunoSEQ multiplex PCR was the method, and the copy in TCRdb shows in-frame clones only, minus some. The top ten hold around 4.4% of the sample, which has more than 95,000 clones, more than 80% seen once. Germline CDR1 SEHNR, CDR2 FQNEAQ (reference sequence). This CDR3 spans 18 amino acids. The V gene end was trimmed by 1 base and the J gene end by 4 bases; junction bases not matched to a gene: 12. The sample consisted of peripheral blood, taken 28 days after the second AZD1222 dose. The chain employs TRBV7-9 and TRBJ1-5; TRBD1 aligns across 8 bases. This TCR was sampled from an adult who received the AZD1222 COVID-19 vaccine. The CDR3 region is CASSLVWGDRGENQPQHF. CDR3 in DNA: TGTGCCAGCAGCTTAGTATGGGGAGACAGGGGTGAGAATCAGCCCCAGCATTTT.